Each of the 11 T cell receptor beta chains below was sequenced from the same sample in a study of blood T cell repertoires in COVID-19. The data were produced by immunoSEQ multiplex PCR, yet TCRdb's version contains in-frame clones alone and is incomplete. This sample has about 110,000 clones; 82% occur once, and the top ten carry 7% to 9%. The specimen sequenced was peripheral blood. These receptors originate from a man in his 70s with acute or convalescent COVID-19.

The chain's CDR3 is CASSGLGPLHF. The CDR3 DNA is TGTGCCAGCAGCGGGCTCGGACCCCTCCACTTT. The V and J genes are TRBV3-1 (or the pseudogene TRBV3-2) and TRBJ1-6; no reliable D call. The CDR3 is made up of 11 amino acids. Germline V gene sequence: CDR1 LGHDT, CDR2 YNNKEL (reference sequence). V lost 5 bases, J lost 12 bases, and 8 bases lay in between.

This clone was recorded a few times. The chain recombines TRBV2 with TRBJ2-6; perhaps TRBD1 as D (5 bases). The germline gives CDR1 SNHLY, CDR2 FYNNEI. V was trimmed by 7 bases and J by 0 bases, leaving 10 bases between them. The CDR3 runs to 15 residues. Written as DNA, the CDR3 is TGTGCCAGCAAAGAGCAGGGCTCTGGGGCCAACGTCCTGACTTTC. As protein: CASKEQGSGANVLTF.

The chain couples TRBV3-1 (or the pseudogene TRBV3-2) to TRBJ1-1, with 10 bases lining up with TRBD1. The V segment lost 4 bases and the J segment 4 bases; nucleotides outside the gene matches: 0. There are 13 residues in the CDR3. Germline assignment: CDR1 LGHDT and CDR2 YNNKEL (reference sequence). The CDR3 bases are TGTGCCAGCAGCCGGACAGGGGGCACTGAAGCTTTCTTT. Translation: CASSRTGGTEAFF.

In DNA form, the CDR3 reads TGTGCCAGCAGCCAACAAGGTCAGGGAAGTTCACCCCTCCACTTT. Its protein is CASSQQGQGSSPLHF. The chain joins TRBV14 to TRBJ1-6; a weak D match, TRBD1 (5 bases). Between the trimmed V and J ends, which lost 2 bases and 9 bases, there was a span of 14 bases. CDR3 length: 15 residues. The V gene's germline CDR1 is SGHDN and CDR2 FVKESK.

CDR3: CASSFPDSPLHF. DNA for the CDR3: TGTGCCAGCAGTTTCCCTGATTCACCCCTCCACTTT. The chain couples TRBV12-3 or TRBV12-4 to TRBJ1-6, with D uncertain. Trimming pared 3 bases from V and 8 bases from J, leaving 5 bases between. The CDR3 is 12 residues long.

In nucleotides, the CDR3 is TGTGCCAGCAGCTCGATCCGGGGGGGCGGATGGTCTGAAGCTTTCTTT. Translation: CASSSIRGGGWSEAFF. This rearrangement joins TRBV7-9 to TRBJ1-1; D is possibly TRBD1 (6 bases). Trimming took 4 bases from V and 6 from J, leaving 21 bases between them. CDR1 SEHNR and CDR2 FQNEAQ come from the germline V gene (reference sequence). CDR3 size: 16 residues.

The genes are TRBV11-2 and TRBJ1-2; D might be TRBD1 (6 bases). The V end was cut by 7 bases, the J end by 4 bases, with 13 bases between. The CDR3 consists of 13 residues. Germline CDR1 reads SGHAT; CDR2 reads FQNNGV. This chain's CDR3 is CASTPDRSYGYTF. The CDR3 bases are TGTGCCAGCACCCCGGACAGATCCTATGGCTACACCTTC.

The chain recombines TRBV24-1 with TRBJ2-2, with TRBD1 as a possible D gene (5 bases). V was clipped by 4 bases and J by 2 bases, with 10 bases between them. Germline CDR1 and CDR2: KGHDR and SFDVKD. The CDR3 runs 15 residues. The CDR3 here is CATSDTGFNTGELFF. The DNA of the CDR3 is TGTGCCACCAGTGACACAGGTTTCAACACCGGGGAGCTGTTTTTT.

J is TRBJ2-7 and V is TRBV15, with 10 nucleotides matching TRBD1. Per the germline V gene, CDR1 is LNHNV and CDR2 is YYDKDF (reference sequence). The CDR3 runs 14 residues. V trimming: 8 bases; J trimming: 2 bases; junction bases outside the gene matches: 6. CDR3 nucleotide sequence: TGTGCCACCGCCGGGACAGGGGAACCCTACGAGCAGTACTTC. As protein: CATAGTGEPYEQYF. The whole variable domain, filled in from reference TRBV15 and TRBJ2-7, reads DAMVIQNPRYQVTQFGKPVTLSCSQTLNHNVMYWYQQKSSQAPKLLFHYYDKDFNNEADTPDNFQSRRPNTSFCFLDIRSPGLGDTAMYLCATAGTGEPYEQYFGPGTRLTVT.

This CDR3 reads CASRRTLTSGRGEQYF. The CDR3 coding sequence is TGTGCCAGTAGAAGGACACTGACTAGCGGGAGGGGCGAGCAGTACTTC. The chain is built from TRBV19 and TRBJ2-7, with 14 bases matching TRBD2. This CDR3 has 16 residues. J lost 6 bases, V lost 6 bases, and 10 bases had no gene match. The germline CDR1 and CDR2 sequences are LNHDA and SQIVND (reference sequence).

The chain has TRBV28 and TRBJ2-2, with D possibly matching TRBD2 (6 bases). Germline values: CDR1 MDHEN, CDR2 SYDVKM. There are 14 residues in the CDR3. The V end lost 10 bases, the J end lost 6 bases, and 18 bases lay between the germline ends. The CDR3 sequence is CATRRRDSSGELFF. The CDR3 DNA is TGTGCCACCCGTCGGCGGGACTCTTCCGGGGAGCTGTTTTTT.